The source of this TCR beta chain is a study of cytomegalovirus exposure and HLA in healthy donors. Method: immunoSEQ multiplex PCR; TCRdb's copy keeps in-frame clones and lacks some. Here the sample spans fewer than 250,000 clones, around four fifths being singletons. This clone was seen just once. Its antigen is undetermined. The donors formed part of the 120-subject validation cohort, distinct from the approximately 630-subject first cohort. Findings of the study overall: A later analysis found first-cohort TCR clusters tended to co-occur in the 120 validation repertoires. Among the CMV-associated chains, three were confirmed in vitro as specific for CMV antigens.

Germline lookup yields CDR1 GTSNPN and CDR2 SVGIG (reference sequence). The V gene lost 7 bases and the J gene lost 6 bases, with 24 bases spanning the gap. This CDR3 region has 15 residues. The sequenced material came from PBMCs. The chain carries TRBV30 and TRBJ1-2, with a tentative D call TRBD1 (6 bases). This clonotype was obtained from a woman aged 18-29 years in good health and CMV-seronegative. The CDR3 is CASNHGRGQGNGYTF. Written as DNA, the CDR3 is TGTGCCTCCAACCACGGTCGGGGGCAGGGAAATGGCTACACCTTC.